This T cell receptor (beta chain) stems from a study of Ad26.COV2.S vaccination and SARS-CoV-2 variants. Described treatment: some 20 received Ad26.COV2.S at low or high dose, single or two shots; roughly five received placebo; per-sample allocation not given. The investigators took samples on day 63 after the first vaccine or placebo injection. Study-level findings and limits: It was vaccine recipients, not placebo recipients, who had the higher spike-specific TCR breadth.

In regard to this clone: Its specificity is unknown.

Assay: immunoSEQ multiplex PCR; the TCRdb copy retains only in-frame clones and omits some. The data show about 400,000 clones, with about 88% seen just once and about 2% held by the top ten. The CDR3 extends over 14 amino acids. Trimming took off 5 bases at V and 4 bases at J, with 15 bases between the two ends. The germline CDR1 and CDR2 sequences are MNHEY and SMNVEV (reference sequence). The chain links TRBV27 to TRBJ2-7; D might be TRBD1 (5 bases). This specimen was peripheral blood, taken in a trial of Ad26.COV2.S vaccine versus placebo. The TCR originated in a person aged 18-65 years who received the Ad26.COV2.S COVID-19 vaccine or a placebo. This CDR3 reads CASSASVGVYEQYF. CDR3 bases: TGTGCCAGCAGTGCCTCAGTAGGGGTTTACGAGCAGTACTTC.